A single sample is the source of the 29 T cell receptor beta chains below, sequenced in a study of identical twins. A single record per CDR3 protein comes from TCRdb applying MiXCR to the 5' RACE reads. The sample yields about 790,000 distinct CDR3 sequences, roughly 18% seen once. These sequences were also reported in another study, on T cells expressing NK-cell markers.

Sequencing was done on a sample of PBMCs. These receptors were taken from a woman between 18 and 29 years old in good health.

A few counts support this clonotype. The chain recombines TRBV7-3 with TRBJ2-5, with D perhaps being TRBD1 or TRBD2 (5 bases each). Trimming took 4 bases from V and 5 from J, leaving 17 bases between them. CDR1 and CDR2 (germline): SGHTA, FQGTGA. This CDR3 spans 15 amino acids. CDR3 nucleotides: TGTGCCAGCAGCTCTACCGGGACCCCGCTCGAGACCCAGTACTTC. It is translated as CASSSTGTPLETQYF.

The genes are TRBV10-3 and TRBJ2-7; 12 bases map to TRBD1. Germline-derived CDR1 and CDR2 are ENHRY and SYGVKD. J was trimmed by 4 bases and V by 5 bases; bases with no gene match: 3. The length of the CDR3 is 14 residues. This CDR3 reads CAISRGQGAYEQYF. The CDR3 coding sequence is TGTGCCATCAGTAGGGGACAGGGGGCGTACGAGCAGTACTTC.

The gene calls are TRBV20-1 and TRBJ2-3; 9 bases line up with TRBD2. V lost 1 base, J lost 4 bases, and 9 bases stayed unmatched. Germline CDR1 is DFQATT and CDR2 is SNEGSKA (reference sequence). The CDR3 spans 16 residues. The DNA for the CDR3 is TGCAGTGCTAGAGGGGTGACTAGCGGTAAAGCAGATACGCAGTATTTT. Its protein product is CSARGVTSGKADTQYF.

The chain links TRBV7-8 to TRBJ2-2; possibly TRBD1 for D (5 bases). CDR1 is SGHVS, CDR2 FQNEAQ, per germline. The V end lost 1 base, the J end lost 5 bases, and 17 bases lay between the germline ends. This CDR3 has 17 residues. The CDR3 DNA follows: TGTGCCAGCAGCTTAGTCGGCCAGGGTGGTCGGACCGGGGAGCTGTTTTTT. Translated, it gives CASSLVGQGGRTGELFF.

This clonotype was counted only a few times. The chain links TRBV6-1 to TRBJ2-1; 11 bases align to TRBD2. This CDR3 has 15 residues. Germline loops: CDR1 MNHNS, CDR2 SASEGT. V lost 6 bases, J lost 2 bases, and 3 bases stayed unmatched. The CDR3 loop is CASRVTSGTYNEQFF. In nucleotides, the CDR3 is TGTGCCAGCAGAGTGACTAGCGGGACCTACAATGAGCAGTTCTTC.

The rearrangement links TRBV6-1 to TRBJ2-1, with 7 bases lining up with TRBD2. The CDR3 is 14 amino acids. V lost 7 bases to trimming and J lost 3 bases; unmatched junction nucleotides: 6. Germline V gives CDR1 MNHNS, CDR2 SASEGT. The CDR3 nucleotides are TGTGCCAGCATGGGGGGGGTGTTCTACAATGAGCAGTTCTTC. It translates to CASMGGVFYNEQFF.

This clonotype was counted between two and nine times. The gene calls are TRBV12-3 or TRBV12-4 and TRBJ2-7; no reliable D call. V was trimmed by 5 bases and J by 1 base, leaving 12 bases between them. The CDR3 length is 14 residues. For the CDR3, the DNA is TGTGCCAGCAGTAGACCCCCCGGTTCCTACGAGCAGTACTTC. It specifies CASSRPPGSYEQYF.

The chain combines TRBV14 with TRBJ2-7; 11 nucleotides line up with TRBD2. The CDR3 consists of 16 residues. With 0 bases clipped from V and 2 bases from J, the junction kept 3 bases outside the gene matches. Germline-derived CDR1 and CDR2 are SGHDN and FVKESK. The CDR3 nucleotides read TGTGCCAGCAGCCAAGAGTGGACTAGCGGGCCCTACGAGCAGTACTTC. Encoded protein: CASSQEWTSGPYEQYF. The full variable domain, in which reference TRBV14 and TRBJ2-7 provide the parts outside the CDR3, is EAGVTQFPSHSVIEKGQTVTLRCDPISGHDNLYWYRRVMGKEIKFLLHFVKESKQDESGMPNNRFLAERTGGTYSTLKVQPAELEDSGVYFCASSQEWTSGPYEQYFGPGTRLTVT.

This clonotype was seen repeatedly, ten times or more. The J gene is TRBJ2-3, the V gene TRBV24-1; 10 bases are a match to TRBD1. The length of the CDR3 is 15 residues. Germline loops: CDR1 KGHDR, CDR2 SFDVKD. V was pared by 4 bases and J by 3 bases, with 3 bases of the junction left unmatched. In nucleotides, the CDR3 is TGTGCCACCAGTGAAGGGACAGGGGATACAGATACGCAGTATTTT. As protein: CATSEGTGDTDTQYF.

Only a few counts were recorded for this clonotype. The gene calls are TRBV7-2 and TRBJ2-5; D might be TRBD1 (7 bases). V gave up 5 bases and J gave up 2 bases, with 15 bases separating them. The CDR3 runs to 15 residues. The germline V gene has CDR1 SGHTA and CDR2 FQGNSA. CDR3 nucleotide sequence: TGTGCCAGCAGCATGACAGGGACTCTACAAGAGACCCAGTACTTC. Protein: CASSMTGTLQETQYF.

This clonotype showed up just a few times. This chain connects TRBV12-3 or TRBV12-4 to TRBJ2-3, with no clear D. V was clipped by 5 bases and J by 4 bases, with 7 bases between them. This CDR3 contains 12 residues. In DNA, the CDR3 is TGTGCCAGCAGTACGGTAGCAGATACGCAGTATTTT. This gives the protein CASSTVADTQYF.

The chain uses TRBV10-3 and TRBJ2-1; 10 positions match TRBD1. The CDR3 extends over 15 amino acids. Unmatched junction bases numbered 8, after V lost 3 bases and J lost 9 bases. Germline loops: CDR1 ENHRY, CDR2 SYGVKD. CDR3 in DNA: TGTGCCATCAGTGAATCTGGGACAGGGGAGAGTGAGCAGTTCTTC. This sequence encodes CAISESGTGESEQFF.

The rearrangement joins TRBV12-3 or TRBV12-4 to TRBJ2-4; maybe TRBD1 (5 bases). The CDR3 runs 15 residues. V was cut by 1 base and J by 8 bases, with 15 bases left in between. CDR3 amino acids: CASSLVQGLGYIQYF. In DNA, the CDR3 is TGTGCCAGCAGTTTAGTGCAGGGATTGGGTTACATTCAGTACTTC.

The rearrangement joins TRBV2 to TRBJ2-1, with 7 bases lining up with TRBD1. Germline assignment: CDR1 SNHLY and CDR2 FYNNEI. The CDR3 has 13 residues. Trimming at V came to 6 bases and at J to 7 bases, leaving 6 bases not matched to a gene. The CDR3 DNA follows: TGTGCCAGCAGGGAGACAGGGTTTAATGAGCAGTTCTTC. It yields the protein CASRETGFNEQFF.

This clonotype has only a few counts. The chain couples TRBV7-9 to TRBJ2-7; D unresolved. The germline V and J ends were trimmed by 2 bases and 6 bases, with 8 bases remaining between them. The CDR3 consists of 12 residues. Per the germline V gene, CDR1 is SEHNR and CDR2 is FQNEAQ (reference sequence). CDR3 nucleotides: TGTGCCAGCAGCTTAATTACAGTCGAGCAGTACTTC. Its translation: CASSLITVEQYF.

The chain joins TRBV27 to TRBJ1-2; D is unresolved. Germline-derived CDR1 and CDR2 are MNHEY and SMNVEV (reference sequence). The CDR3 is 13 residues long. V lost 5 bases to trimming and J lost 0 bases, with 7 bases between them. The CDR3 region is CASSNTANYGYTF. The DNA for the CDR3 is TGTGCCAGCAGTAACACAGCTAACTATGGCTACACCTTC.

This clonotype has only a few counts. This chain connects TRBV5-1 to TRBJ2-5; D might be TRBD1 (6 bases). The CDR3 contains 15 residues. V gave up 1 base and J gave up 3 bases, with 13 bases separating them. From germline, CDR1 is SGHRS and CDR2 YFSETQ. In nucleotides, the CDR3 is TGCGCCAGCAGCTTGACAACGGCAGGGGAAGAGACCCAGTACTTC. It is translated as CASSLTTAGEETQYF.

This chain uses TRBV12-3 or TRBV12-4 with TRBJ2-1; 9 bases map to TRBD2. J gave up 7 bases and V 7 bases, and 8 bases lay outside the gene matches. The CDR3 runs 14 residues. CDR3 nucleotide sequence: TGTGCCAGCATTAAGGCGGGGGGGCGAAATGAGCAGTTCTTC. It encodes CASIKAGGRNEQFF.

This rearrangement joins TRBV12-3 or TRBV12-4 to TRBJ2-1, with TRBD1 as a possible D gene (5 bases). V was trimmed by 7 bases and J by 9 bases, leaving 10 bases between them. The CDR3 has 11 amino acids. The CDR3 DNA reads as TGTGCCAGCATCAGCAGGGCTGAGCAGTTCTTC. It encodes CASISRAEQFF.

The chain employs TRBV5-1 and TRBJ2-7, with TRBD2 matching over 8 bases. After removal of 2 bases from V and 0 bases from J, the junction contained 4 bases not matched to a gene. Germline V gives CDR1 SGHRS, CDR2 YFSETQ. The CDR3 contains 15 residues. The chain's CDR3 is CASSFGSGDSYEQYF. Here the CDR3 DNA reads TGCGCCAGCAGCTTTGGTAGCGGGGACTCCTACGAGCAGTACTTC. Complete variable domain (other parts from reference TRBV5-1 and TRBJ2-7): KAGVTQTPRYLIKTRGQQVTLSCSPISGHRSVSWYQQTPGQGLQFLFEYFSETQRNKGNFPGRFSGRQFSNSRSEMNVSTLELGDSALYLCASSFGSGDSYEQYFGPGTRLTVT.

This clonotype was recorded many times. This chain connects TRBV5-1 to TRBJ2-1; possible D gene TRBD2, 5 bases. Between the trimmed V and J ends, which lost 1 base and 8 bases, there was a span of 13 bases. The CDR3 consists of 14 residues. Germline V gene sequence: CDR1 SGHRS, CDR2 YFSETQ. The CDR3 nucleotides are TGCGCCAGCAGCTTGTTCGGGGAAGTCGATGAGCAGTTCTTC. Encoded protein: CASSLFGEVDEQFF.

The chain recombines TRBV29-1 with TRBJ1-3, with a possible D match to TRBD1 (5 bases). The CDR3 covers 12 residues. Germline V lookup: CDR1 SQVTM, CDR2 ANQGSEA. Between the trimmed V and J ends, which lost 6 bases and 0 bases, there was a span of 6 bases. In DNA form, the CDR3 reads TGCAGCGTGGGGGTCTCTGGAAACACCATATATTTT. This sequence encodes CSVGVSGNTIYF. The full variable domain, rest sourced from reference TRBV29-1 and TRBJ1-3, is SAVISQKPSRDICQRGTSLTIQCQVDSQVTMMFWYRQQPGQSLTLIATANQGSEATYESGFVIDKFPISRPNLTFSTLTVSNMSPEDSSIYLCSVGVSGNTIYFGEGSWLTVV.

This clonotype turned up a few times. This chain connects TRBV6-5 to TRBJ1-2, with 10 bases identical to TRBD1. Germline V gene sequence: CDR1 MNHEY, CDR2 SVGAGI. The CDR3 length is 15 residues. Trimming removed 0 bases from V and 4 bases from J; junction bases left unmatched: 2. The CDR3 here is CASSYSGDRGYGYTF. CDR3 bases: TGTGCCAGCAGTTACTCGGGGGACAGGGGCTATGGCTACACCTTC.

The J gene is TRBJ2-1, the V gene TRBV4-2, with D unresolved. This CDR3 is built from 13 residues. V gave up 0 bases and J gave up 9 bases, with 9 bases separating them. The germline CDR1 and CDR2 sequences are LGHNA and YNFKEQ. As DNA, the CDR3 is TGTGCCAGCAGCCAAGATGTCGCGAGTGAGCAGTTCTTC. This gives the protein CASSQDVASEQFF.

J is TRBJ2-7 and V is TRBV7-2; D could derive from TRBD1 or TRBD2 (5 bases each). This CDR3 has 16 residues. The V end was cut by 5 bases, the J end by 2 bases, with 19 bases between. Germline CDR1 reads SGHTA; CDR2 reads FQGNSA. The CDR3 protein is CASSLGTDSLTYEQYF. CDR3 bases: TGTGCCAGCAGCCTGGGGACCGACTCCCTCACCTACGAGCAGTACTTC.

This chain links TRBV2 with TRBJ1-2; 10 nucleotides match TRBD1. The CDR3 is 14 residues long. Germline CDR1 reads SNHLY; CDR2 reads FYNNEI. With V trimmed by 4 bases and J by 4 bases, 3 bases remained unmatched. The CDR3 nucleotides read TGTGCCAGCAGTGCTGGACAGGGGGTCTATGGCTACACCTTC. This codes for CASSAGQGVYGYTF.

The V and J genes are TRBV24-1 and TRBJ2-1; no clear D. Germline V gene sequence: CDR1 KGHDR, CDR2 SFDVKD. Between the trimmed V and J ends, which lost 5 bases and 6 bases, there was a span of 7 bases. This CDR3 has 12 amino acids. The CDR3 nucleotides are TGTGCCACCAGTGCCAGCACCAATGAGCAGTTCTTC. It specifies CATSASTNEQFF.

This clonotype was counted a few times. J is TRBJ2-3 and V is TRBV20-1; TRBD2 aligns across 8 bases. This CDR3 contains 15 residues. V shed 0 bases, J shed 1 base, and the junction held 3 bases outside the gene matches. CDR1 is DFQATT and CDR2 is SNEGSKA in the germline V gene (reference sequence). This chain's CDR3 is CSARDPSGRTDTQYF. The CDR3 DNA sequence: TGCAGTGCTAGAGATCCTAGCGGGCGCACAGATACGCAGTATTTT.

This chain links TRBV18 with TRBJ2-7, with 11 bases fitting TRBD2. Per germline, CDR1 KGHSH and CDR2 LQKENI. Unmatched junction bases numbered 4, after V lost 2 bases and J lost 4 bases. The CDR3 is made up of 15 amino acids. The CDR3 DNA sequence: TGTGCCAGCTCACCATCGCCTAGCGGGAGGTACGAGCAGTACTTC. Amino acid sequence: CASSPSPSGRYEQYF.